Shown below are 30 T cell receptor beta chains from a single sample sequenced in a study of CD4+ T cells in melanoma. TCRdb keeps only in-frame clones here, not all; method: immunoSEQ multiplex PCR. The sample has roughly 21,000 clones, around 78% seen once. The source is a human donor with melanoma.

This clone has just a few counts. The rearrangement joins TRBV7-2 to TRBJ1-5, with TRBD1 as a possible D gene (5 bases). Trimming stripped 5 bases from V and 6 bases from J, with 14 bases between. The CDR3 is 14 amino acids. Germline lookup yields CDR1 SGHTA and CDR2 FQGNSA. In DNA form, the CDR3 reads TGTGCCAGCAGCCGAGGCGGGGCTGGTCAGCCCCAGCATTTT. Protein: CASSRGGAGQPQHF.

V gene TRBV6-1 combines with J gene TRBJ2-1; D is undetermined. Germline V lookup: CDR1 MNHNS, CDR2 SASEGT. The length of the CDR3 is 12 residues. V was shortened by 8 bases and J by 0 bases, with 5 bases between the two germline ends. The CDR3: CASRSSYNEQFF. As DNA, the CDR3 is TGTGCCAGCCGGAGCTCCTACAATGAGCAGTTCTTC.

The chain couples TRBV2 to TRBJ2-4, with TRBD2 identical over 13 bases. CDR3 length equals 14 residues. Germline loops: CDR1 SNHLY, CDR2 FYNNEI. The trim removed 4 bases at V and 7 bases at J, leaving 1 base unmatched. CDR3 sequence reads: CASSAGLAGNIQYF. Written as DNA, the CDR3 is TGTGCCAGCAGTGCGGGACTAGCGGGGAACATTCAGTACTTC.

The chain carries TRBV5-1 and TRBJ2-7, with D unresolved. This CDR3 is 14 amino acids long. Germline assignment: CDR1 SGHRS and CDR2 YFSETQ. Trimming stripped 0 bases from V and 2 bases from J, with 9 bases between. This CDR3 is CASSLGPPAYEQYF. DNA for the CDR3: TGCGCCAGCAGCTTGGGACCTCCTGCCTACGAGCAGTACTTC.

The chain uses TRBV6-5 and TRBJ1-6, with D unclear. V lost 6 bases and J lost 6, with 12 bases in between. The CDR3 has 14 residues. From germline, CDR1 is MNHEY and CDR2 SVGAGI. The CDR3 spells CASRSRTLNSPLHF. CDR3 DNA: TGTGCCAGCAGGAGTCGGACTCTTAATTCACCCCTCCACTTT.

The chain joins TRBV6-5 to TRBJ2-7; D perhaps matches TRBD2 (5 bases). The V end lost 6 bases, the J end lost 3 bases, and 12 bases lay between the germline ends. This CDR3 has 13 amino acids. Germline assignment: CDR1 MNHEY and CDR2 SVGAGI. CDR3 nucleotides: TGTGCCAGCAGCGACCGCCGGGACTACGAGCAGTACTTC. Its translation is CASSDRRDYEQYF.

The rearrangement uses TRBV18 and TRBJ1-2, with D perhaps TRBD1 (6 bases). CDR1 is KGHSH, CDR2 LQKENI, per germline. The V end lost 4 bases, the J end lost 8 bases, and 11 bases lay between the germline ends. This CDR3 has 12 amino acids. The CDR3, as DNA: TGTGCCAGCTCACGGACAGAGGGAGGCTACACCTTC. Translation: CASSRTEGGYTF.

This chain links TRBV7-9 with TRBJ2-1; 10 bases are shared with TRBD2. Germline V gives CDR1 SEHNR, CDR2 FQNEAQ (reference sequence). The CDR3 totals 15 residues. The junction had 4 bases not matched to a gene; V was cut back by 3 bases and J by 5 bases. This CDR3 reads CASSFRGLADNEQFF. CDR3 in DNA: TGTGCCAGCAGCTTTCGCGGACTAGCGGACAATGAGCAGTTCTTC.

This rearrangement joins TRBV2 to TRBJ1-6, with a possible D match to TRBD1 (5 bases). Germline V gives CDR1 SNHLY, CDR2 FYNNEI. Between the trimmed V and J ends, which lost 7 bases and 3 bases, there was a span of 16 bases. The CDR3 is 16 amino acids. In DNA, the CDR3 is TGTGCCAGCAACATACGAGGGGCGGTCTATAATTCACCCCTCCACTTT. The encoded protein is CASNIRGAVYNSPLHF.

The genes are TRBV11-2 and TRBJ2-5; 11 nucleotides align to TRBD2. Germline V gives CDR1 SGHAT, CDR2 FQNNGV. The CDR3 has 16 amino acids. V trimming: 5 bases; J trimming: 8 bases; junction bases outside the gene matches: 13. CDR3 loop: CASSAGLAVDGVTQYF. The CDR3 DNA is TGTGCCAGCAGCGCGGGACTAGCGGTCGATGGTGTAACCCAGTACTTC.

The CDR3 DNA reads TGTGCCAGCAGCTTCGGTCCGGGGCGCACAGATACGCAGTATTTT. It specifies CASSFGPGRTDTQYF. The rearrangement uses TRBV13 and TRBJ2-3, with D perhaps being TRBD1 or TRBD2 (5 bases each). Trimming took 3 bases from V and 1 from J, leaving 11 bases between them. The germline CDR1 and CDR2 sequences are PRHDT and FYEKMQ (reference sequence). The CDR3 is 15 residues long.

V gene TRBV11-2 combines with J gene TRBJ1-4, with D maybe TRBD1 (5 bases). Germline CDR1 and CDR2: SGHAT and FQNNGV. The CDR3 contains 14 residues. Trimming stripped 2 bases from V and 8 bases from J, with 12 bases between. The CDR3 loop reads CASSLRGEVEKLFF. The CDR3 DNA sequence: TGTGCCAGCAGCTTACGGGGGGAGGTGGAAAAACTGTTTTTT.

This sequence joins TRBV5-1 and TRBJ1-1; D possibly corresponds to TRBD1 (5 bases). Germline V gene data show CDR1 as SGHRS and CDR2 as YFSETQ. The CDR3 is made up of 17 amino acids. Trimming stripped 2 bases from V and 0 bases from J, with 17 bases between. This chain's CDR3 is CASSFRGLGDMNTEAFF. The CDR3 coding sequence is TGCGCCAGCAGCTTTCGGGGTTTGGGGGATATGAACACTGAAGCTTTCTTT.

This rearrangement joins TRBV19 to TRBJ2-1; 7 bases match TRBD2. Per germline, CDR1 LNHDA and CDR2 SQIVND (reference sequence). This CDR3 is built from 14 residues. V shed 1 base and J 10 bases; nucleotides not matched to a gene: 7. CDR3 sequence: CASSIAAGVREQFF. The CDR3 nucleotides read TGTGCCAGTAGTATAGCGGCGGGGGTAAGGGAGCAGTTCTTC.

The chain has TRBV19 and TRBJ1-3; tentative D call: TRBD1 (5 bases). Trimming removed 5 bases at V and 0 bases at J, with 14 bases between. Germline values: CDR1 LNHDA, CDR2 SQIVND (reference sequence). The CDR3 consists of 16 residues. CDR3 bases: TGTGCCAGTAGTCCCTCCGTGGGACCCTCTGGAAACACCATATATTTT. Amino acids: CASSPSVGPSGNTIYF.

The genes are TRBV5-8 and TRBJ1-2; 11 bases fit TRBD1. The CDR3 loop spans 15 amino acids. Germline assignment: CDR1 SGHTS and CDR2 YDEGEE. V trimming: 4 bases; J trimming: 10 bases; junction bases outside the gene matches: 12. The CDR3 nucleotides read TGTGCCAGCAGCCACCGGGACAGGGGGAGGCAATACTACACCTTC. Translating it yields CASSHRDRGRQYYTF.

A few counts support this clone. J is TRBJ1-2 and V is TRBV5-6; D gene uncertain. With 4 bases removed from V and 8 bases from J, the gap between germline ends came to 15 bases. Germline V gene data show CDR1 as SGHDT and CDR2 as YYEEEE. The CDR3 totals 13 residues. CDR3 protein: CASSQNFLGGYTF. In DNA form, the CDR3 reads TGTGCCAGCAGCCAGAACTTTTTAGGAGGCTACACCTTC.

The chain recombines TRBV6-6 with TRBJ2-6; no clear D gene. V was cut by 7 bases and J by 0 bases, with 4 bases left in between. The CDR3 covers 13 residues. Looked up from germline, CDR1 is MNHNY and CDR2 is SVGAGI (reference sequence). The CDR3: CASTLSGANVLTF. Written as DNA, the CDR3 is TGTGCCAGCACCCTCTCTGGGGCCAACGTCCTGACTTTC.

The chain has TRBV7-8 and TRBJ1-1; no reliable D call. The CDR3 extends over 15 amino acids. V lost 0 bases to trimming and J lost 7 bases, with 15 bases between them. The germline V gene encodes CDR1 SGHVS and CDR2 FQNEAQ. CDR3 sequence reads: CASSLASRRPVEAFF. CDR3 DNA sequence: TGTGCCAGCAGCTTAGCCTCCCGACGGCCTGTTGAAGCTTTCTTT. Supplemented by reference TRBV7-8 and TRBJ1-1, the full variable domain reads GAGVSQSPRYKVAKRGQDVALRCDPISGHVSLFWYQQALGQGPEFLTYFQNEAQLDKSGLPSDRFFAERPEGSVSTLKIQRTQQEDSAVYLCASSLASRRPVEAFFGQGTRLTVV.

This clone was counted a single time. The chain recombines TRBV19 with TRBJ2-7; TRBD2 matches at 10 bases. Germline V gene sequence: CDR1 LNHDA, CDR2 SQIVND (reference sequence). The CDR3 spans 15 residues. The V gene end was trimmed by 8 bases and the J gene end by 0 bases; junction bases not matched to a gene: 7. This CDR3 reads CASQPSGGLSYEQYF. The CDR3, as DNA: TGTGCCAGTCAGCCTAGCGGGGGCCTCTCCTACGAGCAGTACTTC.

The J gene is TRBJ1-2, the V gene TRBV6-1; 7 nucleotides match TRBD1. CDR3 size: 13 residues. CDR1 and CDR2 (germline): MNHNS, SASEGT. V trimming: 6 bases; J trimming: 7 bases; junction bases outside the gene matches: 8. The CDR3 protein is CASSQTRDSGYTF. CDR3 bases: TGTGCCAGCAGCCAAACCCGGGACAGTGGCTACACCTTC.

CDR3 nucleotides: TGTGCCAGCTCACCAGTGCAGAGTTCGGAGTCACCCCTCCACTTT. This encodes CASSPVQSSESPLHF. The chain uses TRBV18 and TRBJ1-6; D is undetermined. V lost 2 bases and J lost 10, with 15 bases in between. The germline V gene has CDR1 KGHSH and CDR2 LQKENI. This CDR3 has 15 residues.

This clone was detected only once. V and J are TRBV30 and TRBJ2-3, with 9 bases aligning to TRBD2. V gave up 3 bases and J gave up 2 bases; unmatched junction bases: 3. Germline V gene data show CDR1 as GTSNPN and CDR2 as SVGIG (reference sequence). This CDR3 is 14 amino acids long. The CDR3 here is CAWRGTSSTDTQYF. In DNA form, the CDR3 reads TGTGCCTGGAGAGGGACTAGCTCCACAGATACGCAGTATTTT.

This clone was counted a few times. The rearrangement joins TRBV18 to TRBJ1-6; perhaps TRBD1 as D (5 bases). Trimming shortened V by 2 bases and J by 8 bases, and 13 bases separated the two germline ends. Germline CDR1 is KGHSH and CDR2 is LQKENI. The CDR3 spans 15 residues. CDR3 amino acids: CASSPVGGIDSPLHF. CDR3 in DNA: TGTGCCAGCTCACCAGTCGGGGGGATAGATTCACCCCTCCACTTT.

This sequence joins TRBV6-1 and TRBJ1-1, with D tentatively TRBD1 (6 bases). The V gene lost 7 bases and the J gene lost 6 bases, with 18 bases spanning the gap. CDR3 length: 14 amino acids. Looked up from germline, CDR1 is MNHNS and CDR2 is SASEGT. CDR3 in DNA: TGTGCCAGCAAAGTAACACAGGGAAGTTCTGAAGCTTTCTTT. It codes for CASKVTQGSSEAFF.

The rearrangement joins TRBV7-9 to TRBJ2-3; D is unresolved. Trimming removed 2 bases at V and 6 bases at J, with 9 bases between. The germline V gene has CDR1 SEHNR and CDR2 FQNEAQ (reference sequence). CDR3 size: 13 residues. The DNA of the CDR3 is TGTGCCAGCAGCTTATCTTCCGGTGATACGCAGTATTTT. Amino acid sequence: CASSLSSGDTQYF. Full variable domain (outside the CDR3, taken from reference TRBV7-9 and TRBJ2-3): DTGVSQNPRHKITKRGQNVTFRCDPISEHNRLYWYRQTLGQGPEFLTYFQNEAQLEKSRLLSDRFSAERPKGSFSTLEIQRTEQGDSAMYLCASSLSSGDTQYFGPGTRLTVL.

The CDR3 sequence: CASSTGTSDTQYF. The CDR3 DNA is TGTGCCAGCAGCACGGGGACCTCCGATACGCAGTATTTT. This sequence joins TRBV7-3 and TRBJ2-3; D tentatively reads TRBD1 or TRBD2 (5 bases each). Germline V lookup: CDR1 SGHTA, CDR2 FQGTGA. V lost 5 bases, J lost 6 bases, and 12 bases lay in between. This CDR3 contains 13 residues.

The V and J genes are TRBV7-3 and TRBJ2-3; D possibly matches TRBD1 or TRBD2 (5 bases each). V lost 5 bases and J 3 bases, leaving 18 bases between the germline ends. CDR1 is SGHTA, CDR2 FQGTGA, per germline. CDR3 length: 16 residues. CDR3 bases: TGTGCCAGCAGCCCGGGGACGGTCAGGTCAACAGATACGCAGTATTTT. This translates into CASSPGTVRSTDTQYF.

The rearrangement uses TRBV6-6 and TRBJ1-2; D gene ambiguous. The ends were cut back, 4 bases at V and 4 bases at J, with 4 bases in the middle. The CDR3 length is 11 residues. Germline V lookup: CDR1 MNHNY, CDR2 SVGAGI (reference sequence). DNA of the CDR3: TGTGCCAGCAGTTTCCTCTATGGCTACACCTTC. Amino acids: CASSFLYGYTF.

This chain connects TRBV7-9 to TRBJ2-2, with unresolved D. Trimming removed 3 bases at V and 9 bases at J, with 8 bases between. This CDR3 has 12 residues. Germline V gene data show CDR1 as SEHNR and CDR2 as FQNEAQ (reference sequence). In nucleotides, the CDR3 is TGTGCCAGCAGCTTGGGTCGCAGGGAGCTGTTTTTT. It codes for CASSLGRRELFF.